This T cell receptor beta chain was sequenced for a study of T-cell reconstitution after alpha-beta-depleted transplantation in children. Germline values: CDR1 SGHDN, CDR2 FVKESK. The trim removed 0 bases at V and 5 bases at J, leaving 6 bases unmatched. This CDR3 contains 16 residues. Whole-study findings and limits: Expanded graft clones numbering several hundred reportedly gave rise to alpha-beta T cells about two months after transplant. When one year had passed after transplant, most T-cell counts and diversity came from newly produced T cells. The origin of high day-60 TCRbeta diversity in some patients lay in surviving recipient T cells and thymic progenitors.

This clonotype was recorded only once. Its antigen is unidentified. Unique molecular identifiers were built into the TCRbeta library. TCRdb reprocessed the PCR reads with MiXCR, giving one entry per CDR3 protein. The repertoire holds hundreds of thousands of distinct CDR3 sequences, approximately 14% seen once, with about 0.79% in the top ten. V is TRBV14 and J is TRBJ2-3; 9 bases are a match to TRBD2. The specimen was PBMCs, collected before TCRalphabeta/CD19-depleted stem cell transplant. The source of this sequence is a girl aged 2-10 years with congenital amegakaryocytic thrombocytopenia, due to receive a stem cell transplant. As DNA, the CDR3 is TGTGCCAGCAGCCAAGACCGGATAGCGGGAGTAGATACGCAGTATTTT. Translated: CASSQDRIAGVDTQYF.